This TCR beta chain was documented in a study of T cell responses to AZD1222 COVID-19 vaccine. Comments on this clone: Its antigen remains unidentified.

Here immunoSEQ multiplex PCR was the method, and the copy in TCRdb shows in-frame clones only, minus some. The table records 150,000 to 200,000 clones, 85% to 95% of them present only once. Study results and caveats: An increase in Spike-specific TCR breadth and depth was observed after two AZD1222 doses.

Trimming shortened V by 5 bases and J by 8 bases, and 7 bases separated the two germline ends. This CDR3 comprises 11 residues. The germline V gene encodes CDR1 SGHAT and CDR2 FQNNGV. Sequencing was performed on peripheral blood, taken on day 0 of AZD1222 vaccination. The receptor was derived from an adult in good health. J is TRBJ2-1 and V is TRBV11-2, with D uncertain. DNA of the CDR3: TGTGCCAGCAGCGTCGGTCATGAGCAGTTCTTC. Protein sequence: CASSVGHEQFF.